This TCR beta chain was recovered during a study of blood T cell repertoires in COVID-19. In the study overall: Specimens from acute and convalescent COVID-19 originated in the United States, Italy and Spain. In each case, the material was cDNA or gDNA derived from T cells, B-cell-depleted T cells, or PBMCs.

With 1 base removed from V and 1 base from J, the gap between germline ends came to 16 bases. The CDR3 sequence is 18 residues long. Germline V gene data show CDR1 as SGHTA and CDR2 as FQGTGA. Methods used by the authors: Estimation of nucleated cell counts was performed using reference gene primer amplification. Produced via immunoSEQ multiplex PCR; TCRdb's table is partial and in-frame only. For V, J and clone size, that table is used; D and trimming come from the DNA. Of fewer than 350,000 clones in the sample, 81% were seen once. The chain links TRBV7-3 to TRBJ2-2; maybe TRBD2 (5 bases). This sequence was found in a woman aged 55-75 years with active or convalescent COVID-19. Sequenced sample: peripheral blood. The chain's CDR3 is CASSLIGRGRGNTGELFF. The CDR3 DNA reads as TGTGCCAGCAGCTTAATTGGACGCGGGCGCGGGAACACCGGGGAGCTGTTTTTT.